This T cell receptor beta chain was documented in a study of T-cell memory formation after mild COVID-19. About the research overall: Clusters of TCRs were largely donor specific.

TCRdb processed the 5' RACE reads anew with MiXCR; each CDR3 protein has one entry. The sample has over 15,000 distinct CDR3 sequences; approximately 23% are singletons. Broader study findings: Clones that contracted from day 15 to 85 were balanced CD4/CD8, while later expanders leaned CD4+.

Trimming took off 4 bases at V and 4 bases at J, with 16 bases between the two ends. This CDR3 spans 15 amino acids. CDR1 and CDR2 (germline): SEHNR, FQNEAQ (reference sequence). With regard to this clonotype: The antigen is not known.

Sequencing used PBMCs or a T cell subset sorted from them (not recorded which). This receptor was taken from a man aged 18 to 29 who had mild COVID-19 (a few samples of this study predate the infection). Cell type and time point are not known. J is TRBJ2-5 and V is TRBV7-9, with D tentatively TRBD2 (5 bases). The CDR3 is CASSSRLAGSETQYF. The CDR3 nucleotides read TGTGCCAGCAGCTCTAGACTTGCGGGTTCAGAGACCCAGTACTTC.